The table lists the clone carrying this TCR beta chain with a count of one. Repertoires were generated with immunoSEQ multiplex PCR, while TCRdb's copy carries only in-frame clones and drops some. This table holds 90,000 to 140,000 clones, around 84% found once. This CDR3 is 15 amino acids long. V shed 2 bases and J 4 bases; nucleotides not matched to a gene: 4. Germline loops: CDR1 MNHEY, CDR2 SVGAGI. The data originate from a study of blood T cell repertoires in COVID-19. The origin of this receptor is a woman older than 75 with acute or convalescent COVID-19. The chain joins TRBV6-5 to TRBJ2-3; 9 bases align to TRBD1. The source material was peripheral blood. The CDR3 DNA sequence: TGTGCCAGCAGTTACCCGGGACAGGGATCAGATACGCAGTATTTT. Translated, it gives CASSYPGQGSDTQYF.